This T cell receptor beta chain was captured in a study of T-cell reconstitution after alpha-beta-depleted transplantation in children. CDR3 length: 18 residues. The junction had 22 bases not matched to a gene; V was cut back by 1 base and J by 12 bases. Germline loops: CDR1 SGHRS, CDR2 YFSETQ. During its preparation, the TCRbeta library received unique molecular identifiers. Each CDR3 protein gets one entry after TCRdb re-called the PCR reads with MiXCR. The sample has about 300,000 distinct CDR3 sequences, about a tenth seen once. Study-wide results and caveats: Approximately two months post-transplant, alpha-beta T cells reportedly originated from several hundred expanded graft clones. T-cell numbers and diversity one year post-transplant derived largely from freshly generated T cells. There were some patients whose high TCRbeta diversity at day 60 came from surviving recipient T cells and thymic progenitors.

Notes on this clonotype: The antigen is unknown.

The sequences come from PBMCs, collected before TCRalphabeta/CD19-depleted stem cell transplant. This sequence was found in a boy under two years old with acute myeloid leukemia, due to receive a stem cell transplant. The gene calls are TRBV5-1 and TRBJ2-7, with 10 bases aligning to TRBD2. Here the CDR3 DNA reads TGCGCCAGCAGCTTGATCGCAGGCCTAGGTGCTTCCGAGCGGGAGGGGTACTTC. Translating gives CASSLIAGLGASEREGYF.